This entry lists 12 T cell receptor beta chains sequenced from one sample in a study of regulatory T cells in long-lasting Graves disease. Both iRepertoire HTBI primers and Arm-PCR of CDR3 regions were used to build the TCR beta libraries. TCRdb redid the calling of the multiplex PCR reads with MiXCR, one entry per CDR3 protein. This sample carries more than 300,000 distinct CDR3 sequences, 15% to 20% of them seen once, and the ten largest clones take 20% to 25%. This sample's time point: newly diagnosed GD, antithyroid drugs for less than 3 months. The TCR library was prepared using RNA isolated from PBMCs. This sample also appeared in a second study, on T cells in Graves' hyperthyroidism and ophthalmopathy.

The sample here was peripheral blood mononuclear cells (PBMCs), taken at new diagnosis, from a patient treated with antithyroid drugs. These receptor sequences come from a woman younger than 35 with Graves disease.

This clonotype was found many times. The rearrangement links TRBV3-1 to TRBJ2-5, with 10 positions matching TRBD2. The CDR3 has 15 amino acids. Trimming at V came to 4 bases and at J to 5 bases, leaving 7 bases not matched to a gene. Germline values: CDR1 LGHDT, CDR2 YNNKEL (reference sequence). The CDR3 DNA is TGTGCCAGCAGCCTCCTAAGCGGGGGGGCGGAGACCCAGTACTTC. This gives the protein CASSLLSGGAETQYF.

The rearrangement uses TRBV24-1 and TRBJ2-5, with 8 bases aligning to TRBD1. J gave up 1 base and V 6 bases, and 9 bases lay outside the gene matches. Germline V lookup: CDR1 KGHDR, CDR2 SFDVKD. The CDR3 is 16 amino acids. CDR3: CATSPGQGISQETQYF. The CDR3 bases are TGTGCCACCAGTCCCGGACAGGGCATATCCCAAGAGACCCAGTACTTC.

This clonotype was recorded many times. The chain carries TRBV13 and TRBJ1-4; D ambiguous. From germline, CDR1 is PRHDT and CDR2 FYEKMQ (reference sequence). The length of the CDR3 is 11 residues. Trimming took off 0 bases at V and 13 bases at J, with 6 bases between the two ends. The CDR3 nucleotides read TGTGCCAGCAGCTTAGGGGGCTCACTGTTTTTT. Translating it yields CASSLGGSLFF.

The table lists this clonotype with many counts. This chain links TRBV12-3 or TRBV12-4 with TRBJ2-2; D gene unclear. V lost 8 bases to trimming and J lost 8 bases, with 15 bases between them. CDR3 size: 13 residues. Written as DNA, the CDR3 is TGTGCCAGCCAAGAAATTATCGCGGGGGAGCTGTTTTTT. Protein: CASQEIIAGELFF.

This clonotype was picked up many times. The gene calls are TRBV13 and TRBJ2-7; a weak D match, TRBD1 (6 bases). The CDR3 totals 14 residues. V shed 5 bases and J shed 3 bases, with 14 bases lying between them. Looked up from germline, CDR1 is PRHDT and CDR2 is FYEKMQ (reference sequence). The CDR3 DNA reads as TGTGCCAGCAGCCCAGGGGTCAGTAGCTACGAGCAGTACTTC. Amino acid sequence: CASSPGVSSYEQYF.

The table lists this clonotype with many counts. The chain is built from TRBV18 and TRBJ2-3; tentative D call: TRBD2 (5 bases). V gave up 3 bases and J gave up 3 bases, with 10 bases separating them. CDR3 length: 14 residues. The germline gives CDR1 KGHSH, CDR2 LQKENI. The CDR3 loop reads CASSPGVPTDTQYF. CDR3 in DNA: TGTGCCAGCTCACCGGGAGTTCCTACAGATACGCAGTATTTT.

This clonotype was found many times. J is TRBJ2-1 and V is TRBV6-2 or TRBV6-3; 14 nucleotides align to TRBD2. The CDR3 is made up of 17 amino acids. Germline V gene data show CDR1 as MNHEY and CDR2 as SVGEGT. Unmatched junction bases numbered 10, after V lost 7 bases and J lost 5 bases. CDR3 sequence: CASNPGLAGGTHNEQFF. The CDR3, as DNA: TGTGCCAGCAATCCCGGACTAGCGGGGGGAACCCACAATGAGCAGTTCTTC.

This clonotype was found many times. V usage is TRBV20-1 and J usage is TRBJ2-1, with unresolved D. V was cut by 2 bases and J by 2 bases, with 7 bases left in between. The germline V gene has CDR1 DFQATT and CDR2 SNEGSKA (reference sequence). The CDR3 runs to 13 residues. CDR3 in amino acids: CSARRVPYNEQFF. The CDR3 DNA reads as TGCAGTGCTAGACGTGTCCCCTACAATGAGCAGTTCTTC.

With regard to this clonotype: Relative to the germline gene, one junction end is altered; a read error may explain this. This chain joins TRBV2 and TRBJ1-5; TRBD1 matches at 7 bases. Germline-derived CDR1 and CDR2 are SNHLY and FYNNEI. This CDR3 has 18 residues. CDR3 bases: TGTGCCAGCAGTGGAAACCGACAGGGCTTCGAAGGCAATCAGCCCCGGCATTTT. It specifies CASSGNRQGFEGNQPRHF.

This clonotype was picked up many times. The chain combines TRBV18 with TRBJ2-7, with a weak D call TRBD2 (6 bases). Trimming removed 0 bases from V and 1 base from J, with 7 bases in between. The CDR3 consists of 14 residues. Per the germline V gene, CDR1 is KGHSH and CDR2 is LQKENI. CDR3 sequence: CASSPPGTSYEQYF. CDR3 DNA sequence: TGTGCCAGCTCACCACCCGGGACTTCCTACGAGCAGTACTTC.

In the case of this clonotype: This may be a read error: a much more frequent sequence differs by one nucleotide. The chain joins TRBV6-1 to TRBJ1-2; TRBD1 aligns across 8 bases. The CDR3 loop spans 14 amino acids. Germline CDR1 and CDR2: MNHNS and SASEGT. The DNA for the CDR3 is TGTCCCAGCAGGAGACAGGGGACTAACTATGGCTACACCTTC. Encoded protein: CPSRRQGTNYGYTF.

The rearrangement joins TRBV29-1 to TRBJ2-4; D possibly matches TRBD1 or TRBD2 (5 bases each). The V and J ends lost 7 bases and 3 bases respectively, with 10 bases between them. The CDR3 has 12 residues. The germline CDR1 and CDR2 sequences are SQVTM and ANQGSEA. CDR3 sequence reads: CSARDGKNIQYF. The CDR3 DNA reads TGCAGCGCCCGGGACGGCAAAAACATTCAGTACTTC.